These 13 T cell receptor beta chains originate from one sample sequenced in a study of control samples from healthy donors and cancer patients. The repertoire was sequenced with immunoSEQ multiplex PCR; TCRdb's copy has only in-frame clones and lacks some. The table has 400,000 to 500,000 clones, around 90% seen once. Sequenced sample: PBMCs. The receptors were gathered from a man between 35 and 55 years old with head and neck cancer.

The V and J genes are TRBV6-1 and TRBJ2-3; the D is unclear. With 4 bases removed from V and 4 bases from J, the gap between germline ends came to 18 bases. Germline lookup yields CDR1 MNHNS and CDR2 SASEGT. The CDR3 runs to 16 residues. The CDR3: CASSVSRTPRADTQYF. DNA for the CDR3: TGTGCCAGCAGTGTTAGCCGGACCCCTCGCGCAGATACGCAGTATTTT.

The rearrangement uses TRBV6-5 and TRBJ2-7, with D possibly matching TRBD1 (6 bases). Germline V gives CDR1 MNHEY, CDR2 SVGAGI. CDR3 length: 13 amino acids. V was shortened by 8 bases and J by 8 bases, with 19 bases between the two germline ends. The CDR3 region has the DNA TGTGCCAGCCTTCGGGACACCCGCCCCAAGCAGTACTTC. This codes for CASLRDTRPKQYF.

V usage is TRBV4-2 and J usage is TRBJ1-4; D gene ambiguous. V was cut by 0 bases and J by 6 bases, with 11 bases left in between. The germline V gene encodes CDR1 LGHNA and CDR2 YNFKEQ. The CDR3 is 15 amino acids. CDR3 in DNA: TGTGCCAGCAGCCAAGAACTTCGGAGGGATGAAAAACTGTTTTTT. Its translation: CASSQELRRDEKLFF.

The chain recombines TRBV7-6 with TRBJ1-1; D ambiguous. Germline CDR1 SGHVS, CDR2 FNYEAQ. This CDR3 is 13 amino acids long. V was trimmed by 1 base and J by 6 bases, leaving 9 bases between them. The CDR3 sequence is CASSLGANAEAFF. The CDR3 DNA follows: TGTGCCAGCAGCTTAGGAGCCAACGCTGAAGCTTTCTTT.

The chain has TRBV2 and TRBJ1-1; D possibly corresponds to TRBD1 (5 bases). V was trimmed by 1 base and J by 6 bases, leaving 15 bases between them. This CDR3 spans 15 amino acids. Germline CDR1 reads SNHLY; CDR2 reads FYNNEI. Here the CDR3 DNA reads TGTGCCAGCAGTGAAGGATGGGGGGGTGTTCCTGAAGCTTTCTTT. This sequence encodes CASSEGWGGVPEAFF.

The chain has TRBV29-1 and TRBJ2-7; 10 bases agree with TRBD2. Unmatched junction bases numbered 11, after V lost 6 bases and J lost 3 bases. In germline, CDR1 is SQVTM, CDR2 ANQGSEA. The CDR3 sequence is 15 residues long. The CDR3 sequence is CSVTHPGTSVYEQYF. The DNA of the CDR3 is TGCAGCGTAACACATCCCGGGACTAGCGTCTACGAGCAGTACTTC.

The CDR3 protein is CASAFYGGSNQPQHF. The DNA for the CDR3 is TGTGCTAGTGCCTTCTACGGGGGCAGCAATCAGCCCCAGCATTTT. The chain recombines TRBV12-5 with TRBJ1-5; possible D gene TRBD1, 6 bases. The CDR3 loop spans 15 amino acids. With 7 bases removed from V and 1 base from J, the gap between germline ends came to 14 bases. Germline V gene lookup returns CDR1 LGHNT and CDR2 FRNRAP.

V gene TRBV29-1 combines with J gene TRBJ1-2; 7 bases are shared with TRBD1. V was pared by 8 bases and J by 1 base, with 7 bases of the junction left unmatched. This CDR3 is 13 amino acids long. Germline loops: CDR1 SQVTM, CDR2 ANQGSEA. Written as DNA, the CDR3 is TGCAGCTTCACCAGGGGGTATAACTATGGCTACACCTTC. Translation gives CSFTRGYNYGYTF.

Comments on this clone: The sample carries other DNA sequences with the same CDR3. The J gene is TRBJ1-3, the V gene TRBV19; D is unresolved. V lost 2 bases and J 0 bases, leaving 8 bases between the germline ends. Germline-derived CDR1 and CDR2 are LNHDA and SQIVND (reference sequence). The length of the CDR3 is 15 residues. The CDR3 is CASSITVSSGNTIYF. In DNA form, the CDR3 reads TGTGCCAGTAGTATAACCGTGAGCTCTGGAAACACCATATATTTT. The whole variable domain, remainder taken from reference TRBV19 and TRBJ1-3, is DGGITQSPKYLFRKEGQNVTLSCEQNLNHDAMYWYRQDPGQGLRLIYYSQIVNDFQKGDIAEGYSVSREKKESFPLTVTSAQKNPTAFYLCASSITVSSGNTIYFGEGSWLTVV.

This chain links TRBV19 with TRBJ2-3; 7 bases agree with TRBD1. Germline V gene sequence: CDR1 LNHDA, CDR2 SQIVND (reference sequence). This CDR3 is 15 amino acids long. The V segment lost 1 base and the J segment 5 bases; nucleotides outside the gene matches: 6. CDR3 bases: TGTGCCAGTAGTATAGGACAGGGTCGGGGAGATACGCAGTATTTT. It specifies CASSIGQGRGDTQYF.

Of note for this clone: This CDR3 is also generated by other DNA sequences in the sample. This sequence joins TRBV24-1 and TRBJ2-1; maybe TRBD1 (6 bases). The CDR3 has 16 amino acids. Trimming took 4 bases from V and 12 from J, leaving 24 bases between them. CDR1 and CDR2 (germline): KGHDR, SFDVKD. The CDR3 nucleotides read TGTGCCACCAGTGACCCCACAGGGACCGGCAAGTCGGTGCAGTTCTTC. Its protein is CATSDPTGTGKSVQFF.

CDR3 residues: CAWSAWGRGTEAFF. The CDR3 coding sequence is TGTGCCTGGAGTGCCTGGGGCCGGGGCACTGAAGCTTTCTTT. The rearrangement joins TRBV30 to TRBJ1-1; a weak D match, TRBD1 (5 bases). Germline CDR1 GTSNPN, CDR2 SVGIG (reference sequence). V lost 1 base and J 4 bases, leaving 13 bases between the germline ends. CDR3 length: 14 residues.

The chain couples TRBV2 to TRBJ1-1; 9 positions match TRBD1. The CDR3 spans 13 residues. J gave up 6 bases and V 4 bases, and 3 bases lay outside the gene matches. Germline V gene lookup returns CDR1 SNHLY and CDR2 FYNNEI. This CDR3 reads CASSAGTGPEAFF. The CDR3 nucleotides are TGTGCCAGCAGTGCTGGGACAGGGCCTGAAGCTTTCTTT.